What follows describes a single TCR beta chain. Its antigen remains unknown. Per germline, CDR1 MNHEY and CDR2 SMNVEV (reference sequence). Trimming left V 0 bases short and J 4 bases short, with 11 bases between. The CDR3 has 15 residues. MiXCR, applied by TCRdb to the 5' RACE reads, yields one record per CDR3 protein. The sample shows some 350,000 distinct CDR3 sequences, roughly 4.3% of them seen only once. These data originate in a study of T cells after yellow fever vaccination. Study-wide findings and caveats: Abundant clonotypes from the bulk population could have been carried over as contaminants into FACS-sorted repertoires.

The input for sequencing was PBMCs, taken 5 days after the yellow fever booster vaccination. The rearrangement joins TRBV27 to TRBJ2-3, with a weak D call TRBD1 (6 bases). The origin of this receptor is a man younger than 35 who received the YFV17D yellow fever vaccine. The CDR3, as DNA: TGTGCCAGCAGTTTATCACAGGGAAGGCCAGATACGCAGTATTTT. Residues: CASSLSQGRPDTQYF.